This T cell receptor (beta chain) was documented in a study of shared clonotypes between healthy human individuals. Study-level findings and limits: Clonotypes shared by all four sorted-subset donors had higher generation probabilities than non-shared clonotypes. Sampling covered nothing but blood. Tissue TCR repertoires likely differ from those found in blood. Represented diversity (both genetic and exposure-history) was limited by the small number of donors. With a few donors compared, 4% to 5% of naive CD4 clonotypes were shared.

The CDR3 sequence is 15 residues long. Germline CDR1 is MDHEN and CDR2 is SYDVKM. The V end was cut by 3 bases, the J end by 7 bases, with 19 bases between. Details on this clone: Its antigen is not identified.

TCRdb keeps only in-frame clones here, not all; method: immunoSEQ multiplex PCR. The sample consists of under 600,000 clones, about 96% of them appearing once. The TCR was taken from a woman younger than 45 in good health. The V and J genes are TRBV28 and TRBJ2-7; maybe TRBD2 (5 bases). Sequences were obtained from naive CD4+ T cells sorted from blood. Subset indicated: CD45RA+ positively selected. The CDR3 spells CASSFLGVGVREQYF. The CDR3 DNA is TGTGCCAGCAGTTTTTTGGGAGTGGGAGTGCGGGAGCAGTACTTC.